The clone carrying this T cell receptor (beta chain) was picked up many times. The authors prepared the TCRbeta library with unique molecular identifiers. Each CDR3 protein gets one entry after TCRdb re-called the PCR reads with MiXCR. The profile shows about 72,000 distinct CDR3 sequences, roughly 6.6% of them singletons. The data are from a study of T-cell reconstitution after alpha-beta-depleted transplantation in children. In germline, CDR1 is SGHRS, CDR2 YFSETQ. V shed 0 bases, J shed 6 bases, and the junction held 9 bases outside the gene matches. This CDR3 has 15 amino acids. This receptor was taken from a human donor who donated a stem cell graft to a child with acute lymphoblastic leukemia. The rearrangement uses TRBV5-1 and TRBJ2-7, with 7 bases identical to TRBD2. Specimen: PBMCs from the stem cell graft donor, collected from the stem cell graft. The CDR3 nucleotides read TGCGCCAGCAGCTTGGTAGGCGGGAGTGAGGCCGAGCAGTACTTC. Translating gives CASSLVGGSEAEQYF.